The 9 T cell receptor beta chains presented below share a single source sample, sequenced in a study of response to subunit inactivated influenza vaccine. TCRdb analysed the RT-PCR reads with MiXCR anew, one entry per CDR3 protein. The table includes hundreds of thousands of distinct CDR3 sequences, 7.5% to 8.5% detected once. Here the sequenced sample was PBMCs from blood, taken around 25 months after vaccination. Receptors originate from a man aged 45-69 years who received an inactivated influenza vaccine.

V gene TRBV6-2 or TRBV6-3 combines with J gene TRBJ2-2, with 8 bases fitting TRBD1. This CDR3 spans 15 amino acids. CDR1 is MNHEY and CDR2 is SVGEGT in the germline V gene. Trimming removed 1 base from V and 4 bases from J; junction bases left unmatched: 2. The CDR3 region is CASSYYRGITGELFF. CDR3 DNA sequence: TGTGCCAGCAGTTACTACAGGGGGATCACCGGGGAGCTGTTTTTT.

The table lists this clonotype with a few counts. V usage is TRBV27 and J usage is TRBJ2-7; maybe TRBD1 (5 bases). CDR1 is MNHEY, CDR2 SMNVEV, per germline (reference sequence). V gave up 5 bases and J gave up 6 bases, with 11 bases separating them. This CDR3 has 12 amino acids. This chain's CDR3 is CASSPQGSEQYF. The CDR3 coding sequence is TGTGCCAGCAGTCCGCAGGGAAGCGAGCAGTACTTC.

This clonotype was seen many times. The genes are TRBV10-3 and TRBJ1-5; 10 bases fit TRBD1. Unmatched junction bases numbered 1, after V lost 3 bases and J lost 2 bases. Germline V CDR1 and CDR2: ENHRY, SYGVKD. The CDR3 runs 15 residues. CDR3 DNA: TGTGCCATCAGTGACGGACAGGGGGGCAATCAGCCCCAGCATTTT. It translates to CAISDGQGGNQPQHF.

This chain links TRBV7-9 with TRBJ1-1; D is possibly TRBD1 (6 bases). CDR1 is SEHNR and CDR2 is FQNEAQ in the germline V gene (reference sequence). V was shortened by 7 bases and J by 2 bases, with 11 bases between the two germline ends. This CDR3 is built from 13 residues. For the CDR3, the DNA is TGTGCCAGCAACCCGGGACATAACACTGAAGCTTTCTTT. This encodes CASNPGHNTEAFF.

This chain connects TRBV5-1 to TRBJ2-7, with TRBD2 as a possible D gene (5 bases). The CDR3 consists of 13 residues. V shed 0 bases and J shed 5 bases, with 9 bases lying between them. The germline CDR1 and CDR2 sequences are SGHRS and YFSETQ. CDR3 DNA sequence: TGCGCCAGCAGCTTGGAACGGGGAAACGAGCAGTACTTC. Translation gives CASSLERGNEQYF.

J is TRBJ2-1 and V is TRBV5-1; 7 nucleotides line up with TRBD2. The V and J ends lost 1 base and 7 bases, in that order; junction bases with no gene match: 8. The CDR3 totals 15 residues. The germline CDR1 and CDR2 sequences are SGHRS and YFSETQ. The CDR3 nucleotides are TGCGCCAGCAGCTTGATAGGACTAGGAGGGAATGAGCAGTTCTTC. It is translated as CASSLIGLGGNEQFF.

This clonotype showed up just a few times. The chain is built from TRBV7-3 and TRBJ1-4; no clear D. V dropped 1 base and J dropped 8 bases, with 8 bases sitting between them. Germline values: CDR1 SGHTA, CDR2 FQGTGA. The CDR3 covers 13 residues. In DNA, the CDR3 is TGTGCCAGCAGCTTAAGTAAGGGAGAAAAACTGTTTTTT. Its translation: CASSLSKGEKLFF.

V gene TRBV7-6 combines with J gene TRBJ2-1; D is unresolved. Germline V gene data show CDR1 as SGHVS and CDR2 as FNYEAQ. The V gene lost 1 base and the J gene lost 4 bases, with 11 bases spanning the gap. This CDR3 has 15 residues. The CDR3 protein is CASSLVGKAYNEQFF. CDR3 nucleotides: TGTGCCAGCAGCTTAGTAGGGAAAGCGTACAATGAGCAGTTCTTC.

This clonotype was counted at least ten times. The rearrangement joins TRBV10-3 to TRBJ2-7; 8 nucleotides align to TRBD2. CDR3 size: 14 residues. V shed 1 base, J shed 5 bases, and the junction held 4 bases outside the gene matches. The germline gives CDR1 ENHRY, CDR2 SYGVKD. DNA of the CDR3: TGTGCCATCAGTGAGTTAGCGGGATTAGACGAGCAGTACTTC. This translates into CAISELAGLDEQYF.